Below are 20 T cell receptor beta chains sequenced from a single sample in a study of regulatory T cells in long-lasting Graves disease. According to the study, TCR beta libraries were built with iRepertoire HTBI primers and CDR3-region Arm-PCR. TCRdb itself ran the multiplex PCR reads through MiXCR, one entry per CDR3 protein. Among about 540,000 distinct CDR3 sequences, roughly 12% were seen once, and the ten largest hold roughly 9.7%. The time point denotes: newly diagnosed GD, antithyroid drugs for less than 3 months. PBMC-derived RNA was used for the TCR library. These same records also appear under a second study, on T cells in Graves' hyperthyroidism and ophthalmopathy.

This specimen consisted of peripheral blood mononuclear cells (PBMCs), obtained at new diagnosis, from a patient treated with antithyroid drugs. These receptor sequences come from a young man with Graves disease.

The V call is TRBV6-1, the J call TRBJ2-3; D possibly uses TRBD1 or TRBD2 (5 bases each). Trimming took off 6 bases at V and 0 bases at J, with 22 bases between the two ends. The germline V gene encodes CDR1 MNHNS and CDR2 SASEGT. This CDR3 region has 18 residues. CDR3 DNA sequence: TGTGCCAGCAGGAGAGTGGGTGGGGACCCTCTAAGCACAGATACGCAGTATTTT. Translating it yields CASRRVGGDPLSTDTQYF.

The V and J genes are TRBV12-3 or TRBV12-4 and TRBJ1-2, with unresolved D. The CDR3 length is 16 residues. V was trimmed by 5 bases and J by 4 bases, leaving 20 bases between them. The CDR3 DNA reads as TGTGCCAGCAGTCCTCGGAGCCGCGGGGAGTCCTATGGCTACACCTTC. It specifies CASSPRSRGESYGYTF.

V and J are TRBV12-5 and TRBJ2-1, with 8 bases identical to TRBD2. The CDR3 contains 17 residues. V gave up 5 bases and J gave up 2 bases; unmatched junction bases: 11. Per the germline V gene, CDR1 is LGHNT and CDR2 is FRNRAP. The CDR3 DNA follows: TGTGCTAGTGGTCTAGAATACGCGGGAGGCACCTACAATGAGCAGTTCTTC. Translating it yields CASGLEYAGGTYNEQFF.

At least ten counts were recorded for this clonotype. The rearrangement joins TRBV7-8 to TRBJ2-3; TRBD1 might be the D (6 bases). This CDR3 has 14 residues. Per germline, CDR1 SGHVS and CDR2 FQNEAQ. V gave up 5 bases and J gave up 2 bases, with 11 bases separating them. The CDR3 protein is CASSTRDITDTQYF. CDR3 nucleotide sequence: TGTGCCAGCAGCACCCGGGACATCACAGATACGCAGTATTTT.

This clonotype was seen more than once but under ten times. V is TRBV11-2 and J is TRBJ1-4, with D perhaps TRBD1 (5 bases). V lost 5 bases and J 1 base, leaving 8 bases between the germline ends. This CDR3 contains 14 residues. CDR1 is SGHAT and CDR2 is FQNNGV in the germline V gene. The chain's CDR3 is CASSPQGTNEKLFF. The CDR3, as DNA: TGTGCCAGCAGCCCGCAGGGAACTAATGAAAAACTGTTTTTT.

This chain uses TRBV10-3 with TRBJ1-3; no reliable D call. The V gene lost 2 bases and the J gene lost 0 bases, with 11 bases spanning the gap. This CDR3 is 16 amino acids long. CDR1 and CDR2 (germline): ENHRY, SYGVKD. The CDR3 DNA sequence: TGTGCCATCAGTGAGAGAAGGGAGAGCTCTGGAAACACCATATATTTT. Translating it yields CAISERRESSGNTIYF.

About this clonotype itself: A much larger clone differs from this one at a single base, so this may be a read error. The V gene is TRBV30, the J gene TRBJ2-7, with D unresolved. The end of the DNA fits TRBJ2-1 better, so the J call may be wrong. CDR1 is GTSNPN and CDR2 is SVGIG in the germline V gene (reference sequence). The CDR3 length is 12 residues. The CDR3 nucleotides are TGTGCCTGGAGTGTATGGCACCACGAGCAGTTCTTC. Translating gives CAWSVWHHEQFF.

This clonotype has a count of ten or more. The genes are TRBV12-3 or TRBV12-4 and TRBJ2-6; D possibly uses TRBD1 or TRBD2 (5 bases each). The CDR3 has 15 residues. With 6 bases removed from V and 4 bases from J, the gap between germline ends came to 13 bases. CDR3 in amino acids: CASSRPGTGANVLTF. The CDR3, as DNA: TGTGCCAGCAGCCGACCAGGGACCGGGGCCAACGTCCTGACTTTC.

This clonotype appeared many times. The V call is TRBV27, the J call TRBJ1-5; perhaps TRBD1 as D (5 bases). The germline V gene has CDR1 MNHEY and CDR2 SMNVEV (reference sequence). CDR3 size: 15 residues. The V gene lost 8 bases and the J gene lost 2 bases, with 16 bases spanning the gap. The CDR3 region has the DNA TGTGCCAGCTGGACCAGGAGGGGTGGCAATCAGCCCCAGCATTTT. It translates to CASWTRRGGNQPQHF.

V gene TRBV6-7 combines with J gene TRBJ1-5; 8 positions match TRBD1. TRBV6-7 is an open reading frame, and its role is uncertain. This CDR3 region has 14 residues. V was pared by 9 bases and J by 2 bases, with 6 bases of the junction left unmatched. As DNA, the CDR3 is TGTGCCAGGGTAGACAGGGGCCGCAATCAGCCCCAGCATTTT. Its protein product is CARVDRGRNQPQHF.

This CDR3 reads CSAVSAGYYGYTF. In DNA, the CDR3 is TGCAGTGCCGTAAGCGCCGGGTACTATGGCTACACCTTC. The chain couples TRBV20-1 to TRBJ1-2, with D uncertain. V lost 6 bases, J lost 3 bases, and 14 bases lay in between. The germline gives CDR1 DFQATT, CDR2 SNEGSKA (reference sequence). The CDR3 has 13 amino acids.

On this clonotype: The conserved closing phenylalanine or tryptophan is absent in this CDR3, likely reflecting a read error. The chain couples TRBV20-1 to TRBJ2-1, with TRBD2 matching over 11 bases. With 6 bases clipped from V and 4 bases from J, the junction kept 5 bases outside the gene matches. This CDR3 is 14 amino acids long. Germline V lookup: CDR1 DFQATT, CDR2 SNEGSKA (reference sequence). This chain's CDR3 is CSANLAGGYNEQFS. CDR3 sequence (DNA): TGCAGTGCGAATCTAGCGGGGGGTTACAATGAGCAGTTCTCC.

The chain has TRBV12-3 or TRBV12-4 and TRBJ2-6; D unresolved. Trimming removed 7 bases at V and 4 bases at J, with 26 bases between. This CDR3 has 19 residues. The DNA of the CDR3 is TGTGCCAGCATCCCCCCCTGGGCCTTCCCCCTGGGGGGGGCCAACGTCCTGACTTTC. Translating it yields CASIPPWAFPLGGANVLTF.

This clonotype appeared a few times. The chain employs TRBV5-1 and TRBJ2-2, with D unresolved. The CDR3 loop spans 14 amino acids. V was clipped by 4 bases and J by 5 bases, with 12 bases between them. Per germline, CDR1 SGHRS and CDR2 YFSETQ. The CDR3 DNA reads TGCGCCAGCAGCCCCTTCGGGTTTACCGGGGAGCTGTTTTTT. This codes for CASSPFGFTGELFF.

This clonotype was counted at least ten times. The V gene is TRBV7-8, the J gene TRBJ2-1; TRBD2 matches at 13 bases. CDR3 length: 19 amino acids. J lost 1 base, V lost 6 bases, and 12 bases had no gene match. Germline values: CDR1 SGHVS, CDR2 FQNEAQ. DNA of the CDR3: TGTGCCAGCAGACAAAGACTAGCGGGAGGCACACTATCCTACAATGAGCAGTTCTTC. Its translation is CASRQRLAGGTLSYNEQFF. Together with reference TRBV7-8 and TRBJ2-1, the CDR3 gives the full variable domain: GAGVSQSPRYKVAKRGQDVALRCDPISGHVSLFWYQQALGQGPEFLTYFQNEAQLDKSGLPSDRFFAERPEGSVSTLKIQRTQQEDSAVYLCASRQRLAGGTLSYNEQFFGPGTRLTVL.

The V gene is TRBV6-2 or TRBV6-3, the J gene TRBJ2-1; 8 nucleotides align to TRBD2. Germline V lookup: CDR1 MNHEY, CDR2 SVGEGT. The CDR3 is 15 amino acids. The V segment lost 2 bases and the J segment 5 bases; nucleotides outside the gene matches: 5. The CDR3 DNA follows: TGTGCCAGCAGTTACCACGGTAGCGGGAACAATGAGCAGTTCTTC. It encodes CASSYHGSGNNEQFF.

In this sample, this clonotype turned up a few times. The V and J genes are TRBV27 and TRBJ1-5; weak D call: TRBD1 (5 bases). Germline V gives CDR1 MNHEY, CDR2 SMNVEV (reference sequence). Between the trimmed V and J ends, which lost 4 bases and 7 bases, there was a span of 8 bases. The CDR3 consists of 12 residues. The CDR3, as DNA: TGTGCCAGCAGTTCGAGGGACCAGCCCCAGCATTTT. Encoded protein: CASSSRDQPQHF.

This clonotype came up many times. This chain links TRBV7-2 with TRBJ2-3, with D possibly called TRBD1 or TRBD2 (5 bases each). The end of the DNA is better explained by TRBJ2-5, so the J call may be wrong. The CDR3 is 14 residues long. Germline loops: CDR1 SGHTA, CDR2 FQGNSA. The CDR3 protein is CASTHRQEVGTQYF. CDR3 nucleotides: TGTGCCAGCACCCACAGGCAGGAGGTTGGGACCCAGTACTTC.

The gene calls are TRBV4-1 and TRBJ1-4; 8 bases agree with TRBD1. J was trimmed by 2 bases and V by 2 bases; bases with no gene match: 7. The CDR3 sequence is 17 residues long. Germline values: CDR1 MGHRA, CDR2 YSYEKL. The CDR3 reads CASSQNQGALTNEKLFF. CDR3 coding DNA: TGCGCCAGCAGCCAAAATCAGGGGGCGCTTACTAATGAAAAACTGTTTTTT.

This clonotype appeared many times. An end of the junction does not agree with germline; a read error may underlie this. CDR3: CASSPGGAEAFF. CDR3 sequence (DNA): TGCGCCAGCAGCCCCGGGGGCGCAGAAGCTTTCTTT. V is TRBV12-3 or TRBV12-4 and J is TRBJ1-1, with a weak D call TRBD1 (6 bases). This CDR3 is 12 amino acids long.